The clone carrying this T cell receptor (beta chain) has at least ten counts. Trimming took 10 bases from V and 1 from J, leaving 18 bases between them. CDR3 length: 15 residues. Germline lookup yields CDR1 LGHDT and CDR2 YNNKEL (reference sequence). Via MiXCR, TCRdb re-called the 5' RACE reads, giving one row per CDR3 protein. The table lists 200,000 to 250,000 distinct CDR3 sequences, more than 9% of them singletons. This specimen belongs to a study of T-cell memory formation after mild COVID-19. The chain employs TRBV3-1 and TRBJ2-3; TRBD1 or TRBD2 may be the D gene (5 bases each). The receptor's source is a man aged 18 to 35 who had mild COVID-19 (a few samples of this study predate the infection). Cell type and time point are not known. The sequenced sample was PBMCs or a T cell subset sorted from them (not recorded which). The CDR3 sequence: CATQKGRWGTDTQYF. The CDR3 bases are TGTGCCACCCAGAAGGGACGATGGGGCACAGATACGCAGTATTTT.